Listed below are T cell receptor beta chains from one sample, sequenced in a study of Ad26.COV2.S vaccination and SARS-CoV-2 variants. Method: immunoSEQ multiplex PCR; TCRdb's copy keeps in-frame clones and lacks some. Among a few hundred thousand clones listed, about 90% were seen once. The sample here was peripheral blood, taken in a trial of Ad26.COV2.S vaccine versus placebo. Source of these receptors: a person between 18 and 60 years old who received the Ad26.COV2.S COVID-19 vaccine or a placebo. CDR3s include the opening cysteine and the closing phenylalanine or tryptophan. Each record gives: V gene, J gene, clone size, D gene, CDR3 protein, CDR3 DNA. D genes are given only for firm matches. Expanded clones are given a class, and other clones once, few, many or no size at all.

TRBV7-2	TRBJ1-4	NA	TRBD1	CASSPFPQGAVGEKLFF	TGTGCCAGCAGCCCCTTCCCCCAGGGGGCAGTGGGTGAAAAACTGTTTTTT
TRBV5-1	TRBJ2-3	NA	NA	CASSRSTASSTDTQYF	TGCGCCAGCAGCCGATCGACTGCGTCTAGCACAGATACGCAGTATTTT
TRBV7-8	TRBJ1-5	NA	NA	CASSFPIRDSRGVSNQPQHF	TGTGCCAGCAGCTTCCCGATCCGGGACTCCCGTGGGGTGAGCAATCAGCCCCAGCATTTT
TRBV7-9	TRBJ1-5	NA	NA	CASDVGLSNQPQHF	TGTGCCAGCGATGTGGGACTGAGCAATCAGCCCCAGCATTTT
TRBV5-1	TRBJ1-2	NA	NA	CASSLDTRNYGYTF	TGCGCCAGCAGCTTGGACACCCGAAACTATGGCTACACCTTC
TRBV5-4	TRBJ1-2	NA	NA	CASSFTGSHGYTF	TGTGCCAGCAGCTTTACGGGAAGCCATGGCTACACCTTC
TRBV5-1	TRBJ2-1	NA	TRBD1	CASTGQGLSYNEQFF	TGCGCCAGCACGGGACAGGGCCTCTCCTACAATGAGCAGTTCTTC
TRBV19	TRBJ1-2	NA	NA	CASSNLTPLATGYTF	TGTGCCAGTAGTAACCTGACACCTTTGGCAACCGGCTACACCTTC
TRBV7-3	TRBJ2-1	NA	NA	CASSPQGRVPDNEQFF	TGTGCCAGCAGCCCTCAGGGCCGGGTTCCTGACAATGAGCAGTTCTTC
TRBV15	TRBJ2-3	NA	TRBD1	CATSRGQGSDTQYF	TGTGCCACCAGCAGAGGACAGGGTTCAGATACGCAGTATTTT
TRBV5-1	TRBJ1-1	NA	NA	CASSWGFGGENTEAFF	TGCGCCAGCAGCTGGGGCTTTGGGGGAGAGAACACTGAAGCTTTCTTT
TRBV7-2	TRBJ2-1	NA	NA	CASSSSGEQFF	TGTGCCAGCAGCTCCTCAGGTGAGCAGTTCTTC
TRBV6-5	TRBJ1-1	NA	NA	CASSSQGSMNTEAFF	TGTGCCAGCAGTTCTCAGGGTTCCATGAACACTGAAGCTTTCTTT
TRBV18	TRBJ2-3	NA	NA	CASLESSRVTDTQYF	TGTGCCAGCTTAGAGTCTTCGAGGGTCACAGATACGCAGTATTTT
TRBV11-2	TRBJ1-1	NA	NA	CASSPLSPLMTEAFF	TGTGCCAGCAGCCCCCTGAGCCCCTTAATGACTGAAGCTTTCTTT
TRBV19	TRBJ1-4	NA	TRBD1	CASSILQGDEKLFF	TGTGCCAGTAGTATCCTACAGGGGGATGAAAAACTGTTTTTT
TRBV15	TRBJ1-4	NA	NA	CATSLPFGPSREKLFF	TGTGCCACCAGCCTGCCCTTTGGTCCTAGTCGGGAAAAACTGTTTTTT
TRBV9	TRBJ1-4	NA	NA	CASSPLGGVEEKLFF	TGTGCCAGCAGCCCTTTAGGAGGGGTAGAGGAAAAACTGTTTTTT
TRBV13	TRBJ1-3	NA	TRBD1	CASSLDGTGSGNTIYF	TGTGCCAGCAGCTTAGACGGGACAGGCAGTGGAAACACCATATATTTT
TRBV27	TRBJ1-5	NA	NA	CASSYGGGDQPQHF	TGTGCCAGCAGTTATGGGGGGGGAGATCAGCCCCAGCATTTT
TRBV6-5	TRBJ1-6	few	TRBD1	CASSRDRQNSPLHF	TGTGCCAGCAGTCGGGACAGGCAGAATTCACCCCTCCACTTT
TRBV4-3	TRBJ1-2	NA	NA	CASSHGLPDSTDNYGYTF	TGCGCCAGCAGCCATGGTCTCCCTGACTCGACAGACAACTATGGCTACACCTTC
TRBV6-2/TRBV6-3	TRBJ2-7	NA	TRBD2	CASSYPLAGGREQYF	TGTGCCAGCAGTTACCCTCTAGCGGGGGGAAGGGAGCAGTACTTC
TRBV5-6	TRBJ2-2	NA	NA	CASSLVGSSTGELFF	TGTGCCAGCAGCTTGGTCGGCAGCTCCACCGGGGAGCTGTTTTTT
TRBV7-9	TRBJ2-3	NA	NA	CASSLRSGGPGDTQYF	TGTGCCAGCAGCTTAAGGTCTGGAGGGCCCGGAGATACGCAGTATTTT
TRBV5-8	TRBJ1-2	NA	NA	CASSEFYGYTF	TGTGCCAGCAGCGAATTCTATGGCTACACCTTC
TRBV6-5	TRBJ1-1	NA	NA	CASILNEGSNTEAFF	TGTGCCAGCATCCTAAATGAAGGGTCAAACACTGAAGCTTTCTTT
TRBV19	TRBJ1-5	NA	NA	CASSLRDFNQPQHF	TGTGCCAGTAGTCTCAGGGATTTCAATCAGCCCCAGCATTTT
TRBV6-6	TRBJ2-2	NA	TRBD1	CASSPRTGGGTGELFF	TGTGCCAGCAGTCCACGGACAGGGGGAGGAACCGGGGAGCTGTTTTTT
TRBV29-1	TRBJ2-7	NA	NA	CSVRTPRTYEQYF	TGCAGCGTCCGGACCCCACGCACCTACGAGCAGTACTTC
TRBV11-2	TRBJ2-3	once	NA	CASSSGLTDTQYF	TGTGCCAGCAGCTCCGGCCTCACAGATACGCAGTATTTT
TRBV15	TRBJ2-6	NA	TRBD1	CATSRQPRTGSGANVLTF	TGTGCCACCAGCAGACAACCCCGGACAGGGTCTGGGGCCAACGTCCTGACTTTC
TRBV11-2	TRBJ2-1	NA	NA	CASSLGGVGISYNEQFF	TGTGCCAGCAGCTTGGGGGGTGTGGGAATTTCCTACAATGAGCAGTTCTTC
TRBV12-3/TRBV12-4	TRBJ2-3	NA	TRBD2	CASSPSGGDTQYF	TGTGCCAGCAGCCCCAGCGGGGGAGATACGCAGTATTTT
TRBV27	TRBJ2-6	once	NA	CASSLREMGSGANVLTF	TGTGCCAGCAGTTTAAGGGAGATGGGCTCTGGGGCCAACGTCCTGACTTTC
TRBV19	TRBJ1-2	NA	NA	CATTGPGYGYTF	TGTGCCACTACAGGGCCGGGCTATGGCTACACCTTC
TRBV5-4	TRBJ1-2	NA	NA	CASSPGGGERDYGYTF	TGTGCCAGCAGCCCCGGTGGGGGGGAAAGGGACTATGGCTACACCTTC
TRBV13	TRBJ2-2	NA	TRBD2	CASSPRRDYLTGELFF	TGTGCCAGCAGCCCCCGTCGGGACTATCTCACCGGGGAGCTGTTTTTT
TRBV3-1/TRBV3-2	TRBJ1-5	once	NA	CASSQENQPQHF	TGTGCCAGCAGCCAAGAAAATCAGCCCCAGCATTTT
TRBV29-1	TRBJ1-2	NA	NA	CSVDRGYTF	TGCAGCGTTGACCGGGGCTACACCTTC
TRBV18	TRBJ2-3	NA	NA	CASSPPVLHTDTQYF	TGTGCCAGCTCACCACCGGTACTCCACACAGATACGCAGTATTTT
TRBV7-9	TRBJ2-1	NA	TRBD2	CASSLVYGGGSTNEQFF	TGTGCCAGCAGCTTAGTCTATGGCGGGGGGAGTACAAATGAGCAGTTCTTC
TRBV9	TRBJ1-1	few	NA	CASTSGVEAFF	TGTGCCAGCACTTCAGGGGTCGAAGCTTTCTTT
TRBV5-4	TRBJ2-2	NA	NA	CASRPTADNTGELFF	TGTGCCAGCCGTCCGACAGCGGATAACACCGGGGAGCTGTTTTTT
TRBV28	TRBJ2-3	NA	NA	CASSPHDTDTQYF	TGTGCCAGCAGTCCCCATGACACAGATACGCAGTATTTT
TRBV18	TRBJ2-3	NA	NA	CASSPRTDTQYF	TGTGCCAGCTCACCCCGCACAGATACGCAGTATTTT
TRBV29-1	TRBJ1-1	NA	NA	CSVEAGAGGAFF	TGCAGCGTTGAAGCAGGGGCTGGGGGAGCTTTCTTT
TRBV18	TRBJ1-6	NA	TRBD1	CASSQFTGQGYNSPLHF	TGTGCCAGCTCACAGTTCACCGGACAGGGGTATAATTCACCCCTCCACTTT